A single sample is the source of the 13 T cell receptor beta chains below, sequenced in a study of blood T cells in healthy people across ages. A second 7 to 11 cycle PCR used barcoded and J-beta primers. Each CDR3 protein is one row after TCRdb ran MiXCR on the 5' RACE reads. Here the sample spans 1.5 million to 2 million distinct CDR3 sequences, roughly 27% being singletons. The sequenced sample consisted of blood. All receptors come from a woman in her 30s in good health.

A remark on this clonotype: Being one base from a much bigger clone, this may be a read error. The chain carries TRBV20-1 and TRBJ2-1, with D possibly TRBD2 on 7 matching bases. The CDR3 consists of 13 residues. Germline V gene data show CDR1 as DFQATT and CDR2 as SNEGSKA (reference sequence). Trimming cost V 2 bases and J 9 bases, with 14 bases left between them. CDR3 amino acids: CSARRGARAEQFF. The CDR3 DNA follows: TGCAGTGCTAGACGGGGGGCGAGGGCTGAGCAGTTCTTC.

The chain is built from TRBV6-5 and TRBJ1-1; 8 positions agree with TRBD1. Germline CDR1 MNHEY, CDR2 SVGAGI. The CDR3 covers 15 residues. After removal of 2 bases from V and 1 base from J, the junction contained 3 bases not matched to a gene. The CDR3 loop is CASSYTGTGNTEAFF. DNA of the CDR3: TGTGCCAGCAGTTACACCGGGACAGGGAACACTGAAGCTTTCTTT.

In its sample, this clonotype was seen many times. The J gene is TRBJ2-7, the V gene TRBV27; D may be TRBD1 (6 bases). V lost 2 bases and J 6 bases, leaving 11 bases between the germline ends. There are 13 residues in the CDR3. Germline lookup yields CDR1 MNHEY and CDR2 SMNVEV (reference sequence). CDR3 region: CASSLGIRGEQYF. The DNA for the CDR3 is TGTGCCAGCAGTTTAGGGATCAGGGGCGAGCAGTACTTC.

This clonotype has a handful of counts. The chain joins TRBV5-5 to TRBJ1-6; 7 nucleotides agree with TRBD1. Trimming took 4 bases from V and 6 from J; bases not matched to a gene: 7. The CDR3 length is 15 residues. From germline, CDR1 is SGHKS and CDR2 YYEKEE (reference sequence). Here the CDR3 DNA reads TGTGCCAGCAGCCAAGGGACAGCACTTAATTCACCCCTCCACTTT. It translates to CASSQGTALNSPLHF. The complete variable domain, with remaining parts taken from reference TRBV5-5 and TRBJ1-6, reads DAGVTQSPTHLIKTRGQQVTLRCSPISGHKSVSWYQQVLGQGPQFIFQYYEKEERGRGNFPDRFSARQFPNYSSELNVNALLLGDSALYLCASSQGTALNSPLHFGNGTRLTVT.

This clonotype showed up just a few times. The chain uses TRBV2 and TRBJ2-7, with D possibly being TRBD1 (5 bases). This CDR3 spans 15 amino acids. Per germline, CDR1 SNHLY and CDR2 FYNNEI. V was clipped by 0 bases and J by 5 bases, with 14 bases between them. The CDR3 DNA is TGTGCCAGCAGTGAAGCGCAAGCAGGGTTCAACGAGCAGTACTTC. This codes for CASSEAQAGFNEQYF. The full variable domain, rest sourced from reference TRBV2 and TRBJ2-7, is EPEVTQTPSHQVTQMGQEVILRCVPISNHLYFYWYRQILGQKVEFLVSFYNNEISEKSEIFDDQFSVERPDGSNFTLKIRSTKLEDSAMYFCASSEAQAGFNEQYFGPGTRLTVT.

DNA for the CDR3: TGTGCCAGCTGGGGGCCAGCGGCTAGCACAGATACGCAGTATTTT. As protein: CASWGPAASTDTQYF. The genes are TRBV28 and TRBJ2-3; a possible D gene is TRBD1 (6 bases). The CDR3 runs to 15 residues. V dropped 8 bases and J dropped 0 bases, with 15 bases sitting between them. CDR1 is MDHEN, CDR2 SYDVKM, per germline.

The J gene is TRBJ2-2, the V gene TRBV7-2, with D possibly matching TRBD2 (5 bases). Germline-derived CDR1 and CDR2 are SGHTA and FQGNSA. The CDR3 loop spans 18 amino acids. The V end was cut by 6 bases, the J end by 6 bases, with 26 bases between. CDR3 sequence: CASRSPGIRGSVAGELFF. DNA of the CDR3: TGTGCCAGCAGGTCCCCGGGGATCAGAGGGAGTGTTGCCGGGGAGCTGTTTTTT.

This clonotype came up many times. This chain joins TRBV10-3 and TRBJ2-1, with 8 bases fitting TRBD2. Per the germline V gene, CDR1 is ENHRY and CDR2 is SYGVKD. The CDR3 has 16 amino acids. Unmatched junction bases numbered 6, after V lost 3 bases and J lost 2 bases. The CDR3 DNA is TGTGCCATCAGTGAAGCCCTCGGGGGGGCCTACAATGAGCAGTTCTTC. Its translation is CAISEALGGAYNEQFF.

This chain links TRBV7-6 with TRBJ2-1; no clear D gene. The CDR3 length is 14 residues. The germline V and J ends were trimmed by 0 bases and 5 bases, with 8 bases remaining between them. Germline values: CDR1 SGHVS, CDR2 FNYEAQ. The CDR3 region has the DNA TGTGCCAGCAGCTTAGCCGCAAAAAACAATGAGCAGTTCTTC. Translated, it gives CASSLAAKNNEQFF. Complete variable domain (other parts from reference TRBV7-6 and TRBJ2-1): GAGVSQSPRYKVTKRGQDVALRCDPISGHVSLYWYRQALGQGPEFLTYFNYEAQQDKSGLPNDRFSAERPEGSISTLTIQRTEQRDSAMYRCASSLAAKNNEQFFGPGTRLTVL.

A note on this clonotype: A much larger clone is a single base away; this may be a read error. The chain combines TRBV11-1 with TRBJ2-1; 7 nucleotides agree with TRBD1. This CDR3 is 15 amino acids long. The V gene's germline CDR1 is SGHAT and CDR2 FQDESV (reference sequence). Trimming at V came to 5 bases and at J to 2 bases, leaving 6 bases not matched to a gene. The CDR3 here is CASSPGQEAYNEQFF. In DNA, the CDR3 is TGTGCCAGCAGCCCCGGACAGGAGGCCTACAATGAGCAGTTCTTC. Filled out from reference TRBV11-1 and TRBJ2-1, the complete variable domain reads EAEVAQSPRYKITEKSQAVAFWCDPISGHATLYWYRQILGQGPELLVQFQDESVVDDSQLPKDRFSAERLKGVDSTLKIQPAELGDSAMYLCASSPGQEAYNEQFFGPGTRLTVL.

V and J are TRBV12-5 and TRBJ1-2; 8 bases match TRBD1. The CDR3 loop spans 18 amino acids. The V segment lost 8 bases and the J segment 2 bases; nucleotides outside the gene matches: 19. Germline loops: CDR1 LGHNT, CDR2 FRNRAP. The CDR3 DNA follows: TGTGCTAGTCGTGGGACAGGCGGATTAGGAGTCCCCAACTATGGCTACACCTTC. Its protein product is CASRGTGGLGVPNYGYTF.

The CDR3 protein is CASSNRSRTGQASYNEQYF. In DNA form, the CDR3 reads TGTGCCAGCAGTAACCGCTCTCGGACAGGACAGGCTTCCTACAATGAGCAGTACTTC. The chain couples TRBV2 to TRBJ2-1; 7 bases line up with TRBD1. The assigned J gene may be wrong: the sequence end matches TRBJ2-7 better. Germline lookup yields CDR1 SNHLY and CDR2 FYNNEI. The CDR3 length is 19 residues.

This chain links TRBV14 with TRBJ2-5; D ambiguous. Germline assignment: CDR1 SGHDN and CDR2 FVKESK. The CDR3 loop spans 17 amino acids. Trimming removed 1 base from V and 2 bases from J, with 17 bases in between. CDR3 nucleotides: TGTGCCAGCAGCCAAGGCTCTGGCAGGACCCCTCAAGAGACCCAGTACTTC. Residues: CASSQGSGRTPQETQYF. The complete variable domain, with remaining parts taken from reference TRBV14 and TRBJ2-5, reads EAGVTQFPSHSVIEKGQTVTLRCDPISGHDNLYWYRRVMGKEIKFLLHFVKESKQDESGMPNNRFLAERTGGTYSTLKVQPAELEDSGVYFCASSQGSGRTPQETQYFGPGTRLLVL.